This TCR beta chain was documented in a study of blood T cell repertoires in COVID-19. TCRdb's table, derived via immunoSEQ multiplex PCR, lists solely in-frame clones and lacks some. In the table there are roughly 230,000 clones, 65% to 90% of which are singletons. The specimen sequenced was peripheral blood. The sequence was collected from a woman aged 50 to 65 with acute or convalescent COVID-19.

The CDR3 here is CASSQGIRDGYTF. For the CDR3, the DNA is TGCGCCAGCAGCCAAGGGATCAGGGATGGCTACACCTTC. The chain has TRBV4-1 and TRBJ1-2; maybe TRBD1 (5 bases). Trimming shortened V by 1 base and J by 6 bases, and 9 bases separated the two germline ends. Germline-derived CDR1 and CDR2 are MGHRA and YSYEKL. There are 13 residues in the CDR3.